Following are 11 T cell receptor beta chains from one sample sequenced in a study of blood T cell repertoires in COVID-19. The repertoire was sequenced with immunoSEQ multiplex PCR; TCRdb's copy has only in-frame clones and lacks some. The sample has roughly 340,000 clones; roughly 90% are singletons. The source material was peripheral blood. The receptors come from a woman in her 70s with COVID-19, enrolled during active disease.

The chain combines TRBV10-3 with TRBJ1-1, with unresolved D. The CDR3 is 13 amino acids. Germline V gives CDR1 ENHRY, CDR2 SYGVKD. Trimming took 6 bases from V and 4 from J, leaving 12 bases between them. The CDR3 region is CAISQEIATEAFF. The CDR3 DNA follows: TGTGCCATCAGCCAGGAAATTGCCACTGAAGCTTTCTTT.

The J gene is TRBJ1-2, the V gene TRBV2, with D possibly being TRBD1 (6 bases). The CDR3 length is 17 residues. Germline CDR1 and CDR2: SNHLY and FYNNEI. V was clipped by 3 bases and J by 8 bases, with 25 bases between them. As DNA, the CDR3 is TGTGCCAGCAGTGACGGATATTACAGGACTGGGGACATAGGCTACACCTTC. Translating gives CASSDGYYRTGDIGYTF.

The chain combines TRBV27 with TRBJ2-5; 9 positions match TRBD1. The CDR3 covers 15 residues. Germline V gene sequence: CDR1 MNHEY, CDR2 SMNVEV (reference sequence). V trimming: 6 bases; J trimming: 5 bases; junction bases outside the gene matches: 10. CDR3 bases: TGTGCCAGCAGACGATCACAGGGGGCCTGGGAGACCCAGTACTTC. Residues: CASRRSQGAWETQYF.

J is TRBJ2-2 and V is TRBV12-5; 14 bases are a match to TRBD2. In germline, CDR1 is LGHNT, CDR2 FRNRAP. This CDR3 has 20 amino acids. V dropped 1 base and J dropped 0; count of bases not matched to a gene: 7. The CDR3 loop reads CASGLARLAGGQTNTGELFF. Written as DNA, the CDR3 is TGTGCTAGTGGTTTGGCTCGACTAGCGGGGGGGCAAACGAACACCGGGGAGCTGTTTTTT.

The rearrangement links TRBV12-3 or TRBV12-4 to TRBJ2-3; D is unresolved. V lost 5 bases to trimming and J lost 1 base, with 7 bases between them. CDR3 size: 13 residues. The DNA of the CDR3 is TGTGCCAGCAGTCGTATTGGCACAGATACGCAGTATTTT. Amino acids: CASSRIGTDTQYF.

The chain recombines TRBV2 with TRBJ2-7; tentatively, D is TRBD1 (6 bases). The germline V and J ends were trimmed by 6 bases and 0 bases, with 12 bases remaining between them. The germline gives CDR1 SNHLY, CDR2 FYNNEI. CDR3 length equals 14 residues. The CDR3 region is CASSNTGTSYEQYF. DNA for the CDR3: TGTGCCAGCAGCAATACAGGGACCTCCTACGAGCAGTACTTC.

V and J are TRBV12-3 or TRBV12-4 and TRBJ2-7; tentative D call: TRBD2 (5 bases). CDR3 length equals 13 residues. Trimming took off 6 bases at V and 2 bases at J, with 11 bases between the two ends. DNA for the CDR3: TGTGCCAGCAGCCAGGACTGGGCCTACGAGCAGTACTTC. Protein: CASSQDWAYEQYF.

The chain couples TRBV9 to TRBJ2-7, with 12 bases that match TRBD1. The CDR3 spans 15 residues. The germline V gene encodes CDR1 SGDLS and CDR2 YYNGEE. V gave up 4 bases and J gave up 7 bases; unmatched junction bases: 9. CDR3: CASSPGQGAYWEQYF. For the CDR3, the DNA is TGTGCCAGCAGCCCGGGACAGGGGGCATATTGGGAGCAGTACTTC.

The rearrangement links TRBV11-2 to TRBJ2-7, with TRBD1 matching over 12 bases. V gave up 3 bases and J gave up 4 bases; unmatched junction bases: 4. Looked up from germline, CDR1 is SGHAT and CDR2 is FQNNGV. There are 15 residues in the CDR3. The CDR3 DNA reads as TGTGCCAGCAGCTTTGGGACAGGGGGCAAATACGAGCAGTACTTC. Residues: CASSFGTGGKYEQYF. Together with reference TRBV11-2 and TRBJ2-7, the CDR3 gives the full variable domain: EAGVAQSPRYKIIEKRQSVAFWCNPISGHATLYWYQQILGQGPKLLIQFQNNGVVDDSQLPKDRFSAERLKGVDSTLKIQPAKLEDSAVYLCASSFGTGGKYEQYFGPGTRLTVT.

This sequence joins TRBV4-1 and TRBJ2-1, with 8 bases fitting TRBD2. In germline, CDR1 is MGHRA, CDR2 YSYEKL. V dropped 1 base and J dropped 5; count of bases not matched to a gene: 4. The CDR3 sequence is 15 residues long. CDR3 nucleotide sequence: TGCGCCAGCAGCCAAGCGGGGGGGGCTAACAATGAGCAGTTCTTC. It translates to CASSQAGGANNEQFF.

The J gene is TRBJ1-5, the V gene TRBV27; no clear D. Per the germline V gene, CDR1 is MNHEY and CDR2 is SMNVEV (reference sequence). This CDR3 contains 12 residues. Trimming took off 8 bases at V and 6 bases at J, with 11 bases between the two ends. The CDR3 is CASGLGGQPQHF. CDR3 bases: TGTGCCAGCGGACTTGGCGGTCAGCCCCAGCATTTT.